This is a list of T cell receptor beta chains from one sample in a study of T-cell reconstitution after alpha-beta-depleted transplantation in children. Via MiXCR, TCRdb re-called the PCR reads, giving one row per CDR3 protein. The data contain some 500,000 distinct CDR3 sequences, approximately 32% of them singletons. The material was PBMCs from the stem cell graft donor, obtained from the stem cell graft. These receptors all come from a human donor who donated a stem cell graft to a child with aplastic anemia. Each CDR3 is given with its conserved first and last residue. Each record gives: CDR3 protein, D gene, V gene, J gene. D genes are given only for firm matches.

CAISESLAGDPNEQFF	TRBD2	TRBV10-3	TRBJ2-1
CASSTPGGIPYNEQFF	.	TRBV19	TRBJ2-1
CASSEFGTGAYGYTF	TRBD1	TRBV25-1	TRBJ1-2
CASSLLGGGGTEAFF	.	TRBV12-3/TRBV12-4	TRBJ1-1
CASTIGQGNQPQHF	TRBD1	TRBV6-1	TRBJ1-5
CASSWGQTNYGYTF	TRBD1	TRBV5-1	TRBJ1-2
CASSPGTGYNEQFF	.	TRBV12-3/TRBV12-4	TRBJ2-1
CASRLKKGPEQFF	.	TRBV6-1	TRBJ2-1
CASSEQRNYGYTF	.	TRBV6-1	TRBJ1-2
CSASRDTNTGELFF	.	TRBV20-1	TRBJ2-2
CASSVATGSGSPLHF	.	TRBV9	TRBJ1-6
CASSQSGSSYNEQFF	TRBD2	TRBV7-2	TRBJ2-1
CASSYLGTLEGTQYF	.	TRBV6-2/TRBV6-3	TRBJ2-5
CASGIWGDRNTDTQYF	.	TRBV12-5	TRBJ2-3
CSARDTSAHNEQFF	.	TRBV20-1	TRBJ2-1
CASSAMVMNTEAFF	.	TRBV10-2	TRBJ1-1
CASSRGLAVTDTQYF	TRBD2	TRBV12-3/TRBV12-4	TRBJ2-3
CASSDPGNDNEQFF	.	TRBV2	TRBJ2-1
CSVEDGTLEETQYF	.	TRBV29-1	TRBJ2-5
CAISESPRGSGEQYF	.	TRBV10-3	TRBJ2-7
CATKAGSDTEAFF	.	TRBV7-2	TRBJ1-1
CASSWEAGIDEQFF	TRBD2	TRBV5-1	TRBJ2-1
CASSWFSDSGNEQFF	.	TRBV5-1	TRBJ2-1
CASSRGAGEGHEQYF	TRBD2	TRBV4-2	TRBJ2-7
CASSPPGRGLRETQYF	TRBD2	TRBV7-2	TRBJ2-5
CASRSGGTFYGYTF	.	TRBV27	TRBJ1-2
CASTTGTSGSHEQFF	TRBD2	TRBV6-2/TRBV6-3	TRBJ2-1
CASSFTAGLQETQYF	TRBD2	TRBV12-3/TRBV12-4	TRBJ2-5
CSAISYEQFF	.	TRBV20-1	TRBJ2-1
CAVGTGTHTDTQYF	.	TRBV27	TRBJ2-3
CASSHRERLPPNTGELFF	.	TRBV11-1	TRBJ2-2
CSVTSNTEAFF	.	TRBV29-1	TRBJ1-1
CSVEGGDAGGLDNEQFF	TRBD1	TRBV29-1	TRBJ2-1
CASGSRGSSQETQYF	.	TRBV9	TRBJ2-5
CSVLSSLTETF	.	TRBV29-1	TRBJ2-6
CASSLGSGPNQPQHF	.	TRBV5-1	TRBJ1-5
CASSINTGVTEAFF	TRBD1	TRBV7-9	TRBJ1-1
CASSTGTGRFEQYF	.	TRBV19	TRBJ2-3
CASMAAAETQYF	.	TRBV7-9	TRBJ2-5
CSTYTDRNTEAFF	.	TRBV20-1	TRBJ1-1
CASSSPVGGNEQFF	.	TRBV6-2/TRBV6-3	TRBJ2-1
CASSAQGGNQPQHF	.	TRBV6-1	TRBJ1-5
CSASGLGAYNEQFF	TRBD2	TRBV20-1	TRBJ2-1
CATSRERRQGLTDTQYF	TRBD1	TRBV15	TRBJ2-3
CASSRGREDFLQPQHF	.	TRBV19	TRBJ1-5
CASSPGTSGKETQYF	TRBD2	TRBV18	TRBJ2-5
CASTSGAQTEAFF	.	TRBV5-1	TRBJ1-1
CASTLTTQRRVFF	.	TRBV5-5	TRBJ2-1
CASSYRGKLFF	.	TRBV6-5	TRBJ1-4